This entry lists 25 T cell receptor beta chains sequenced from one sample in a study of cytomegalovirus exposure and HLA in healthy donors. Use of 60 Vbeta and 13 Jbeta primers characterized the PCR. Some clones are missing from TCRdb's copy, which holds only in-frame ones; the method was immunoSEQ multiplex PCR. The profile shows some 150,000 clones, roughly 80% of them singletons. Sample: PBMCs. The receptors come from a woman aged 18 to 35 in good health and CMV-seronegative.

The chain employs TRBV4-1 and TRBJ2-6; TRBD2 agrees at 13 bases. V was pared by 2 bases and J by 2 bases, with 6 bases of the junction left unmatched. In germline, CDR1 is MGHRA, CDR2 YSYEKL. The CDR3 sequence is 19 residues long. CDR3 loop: CASSQLGLAGVAGANVLTF. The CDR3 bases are TGCGCCAGCAGCCAATTAGGACTAGCGGGAGTCGCTGGGGCCAACGTCCTGACTTTC.

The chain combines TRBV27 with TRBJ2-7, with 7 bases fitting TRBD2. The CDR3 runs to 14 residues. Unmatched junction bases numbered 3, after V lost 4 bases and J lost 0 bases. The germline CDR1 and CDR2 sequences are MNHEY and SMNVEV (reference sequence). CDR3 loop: CASSYKRDSYEQYF. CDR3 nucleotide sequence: TGTGCCAGCAGTTACAAGCGGGACTCCTACGAGCAGTACTTC.

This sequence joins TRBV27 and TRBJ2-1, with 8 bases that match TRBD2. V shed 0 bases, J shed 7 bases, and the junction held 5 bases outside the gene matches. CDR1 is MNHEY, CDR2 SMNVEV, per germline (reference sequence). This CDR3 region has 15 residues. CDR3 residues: CASSLSAGGGNEQFF. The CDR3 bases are TGTGCCAGCAGTTTATCGGCGGGCGGGGGGAATGAGCAGTTCTTC.

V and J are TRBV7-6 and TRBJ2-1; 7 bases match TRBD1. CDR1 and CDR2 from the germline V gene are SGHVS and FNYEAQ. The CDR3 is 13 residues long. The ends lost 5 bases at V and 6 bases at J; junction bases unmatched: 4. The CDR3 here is CASSARQGNEQFF. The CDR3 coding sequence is TGTGCCAGCAGCGCCCGACAGGGCAATGAGCAGTTCTTC.

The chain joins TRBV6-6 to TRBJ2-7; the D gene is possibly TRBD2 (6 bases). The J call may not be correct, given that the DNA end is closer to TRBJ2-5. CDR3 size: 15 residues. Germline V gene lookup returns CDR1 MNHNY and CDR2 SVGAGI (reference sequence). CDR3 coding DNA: TGTGCCAGCAGTTACTTCGAGACTAGTGCTGAGACCCAGTACTTC. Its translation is CASSYFETSAETQYF.

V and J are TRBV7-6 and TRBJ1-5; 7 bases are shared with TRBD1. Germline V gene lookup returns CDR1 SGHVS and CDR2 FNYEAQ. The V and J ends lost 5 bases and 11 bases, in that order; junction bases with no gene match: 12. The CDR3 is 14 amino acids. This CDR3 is CASSQDRDGWSQHF. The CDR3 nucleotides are TGTGCCAGCAGCCAAGACAGGGATGGTTGGTCCCAGCATTTT.

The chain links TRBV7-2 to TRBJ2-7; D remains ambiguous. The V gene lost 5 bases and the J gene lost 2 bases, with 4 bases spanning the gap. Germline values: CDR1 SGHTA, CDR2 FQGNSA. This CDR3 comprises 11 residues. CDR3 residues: CASSTAYEQYF. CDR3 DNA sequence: TGTGCCAGCAGCACGGCCTACGAGCAGTACTTC.

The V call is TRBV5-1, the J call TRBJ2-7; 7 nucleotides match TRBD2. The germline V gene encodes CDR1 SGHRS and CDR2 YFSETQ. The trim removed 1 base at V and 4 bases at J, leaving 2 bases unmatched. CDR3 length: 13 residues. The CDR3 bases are TGCGCCAGCAGCTTGCGGGGAGGGTACGAGCAGTACTTC. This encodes CASSLRGGYEQYF.

The CDR3, as DNA: TGTGCCAGCAGTGAAGCGTACAGGGGCCCCCAGCATTTT. Translation: CASSEAYRGPQHF. V usage is TRBV6-1 and J usage is TRBJ1-5, with 7 bases that match TRBD1. The CDR3 runs 13 residues. Germline loops: CDR1 MNHNS, CDR2 SASEGT. V trimming: 0 bases; J trimming: 10 bases; junction bases outside the gene matches: 3.

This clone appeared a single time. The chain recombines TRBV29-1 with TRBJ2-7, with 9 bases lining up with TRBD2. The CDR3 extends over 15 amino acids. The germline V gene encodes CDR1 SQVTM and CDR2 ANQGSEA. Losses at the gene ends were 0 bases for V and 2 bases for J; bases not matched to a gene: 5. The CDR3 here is CSVEDSKREAYEQYF. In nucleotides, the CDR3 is TGCAGCGTTGAAGATTCTAAGCGGGAGGCCTACGAGCAGTACTTC.

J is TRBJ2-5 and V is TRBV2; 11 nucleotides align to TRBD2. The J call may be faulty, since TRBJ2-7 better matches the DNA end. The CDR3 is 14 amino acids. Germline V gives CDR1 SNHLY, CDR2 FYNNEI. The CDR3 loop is CASRGTSGSYEQYF. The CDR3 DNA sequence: TGTGCCAGCAGGGGTACTAGCGGGAGTTACGAGCAGTACTTC.

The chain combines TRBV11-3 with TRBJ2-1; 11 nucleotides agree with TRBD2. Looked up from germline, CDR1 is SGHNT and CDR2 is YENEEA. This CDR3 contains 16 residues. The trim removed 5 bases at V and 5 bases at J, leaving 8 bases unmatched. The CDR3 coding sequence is TGTGCCAGCAGCGCCTCCGGGACTAGCGGCCACAATGAGCAGTTCTTC. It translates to CASSASGTSGHNEQFF.

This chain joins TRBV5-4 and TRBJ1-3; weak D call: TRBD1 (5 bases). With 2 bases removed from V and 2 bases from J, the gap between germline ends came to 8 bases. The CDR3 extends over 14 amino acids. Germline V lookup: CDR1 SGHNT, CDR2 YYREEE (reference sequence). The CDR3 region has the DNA TGTGCCAGCAGCTTACGGGGGACTGGAAACACCATATATTTT. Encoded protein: CASSLRGTGNTIYF.

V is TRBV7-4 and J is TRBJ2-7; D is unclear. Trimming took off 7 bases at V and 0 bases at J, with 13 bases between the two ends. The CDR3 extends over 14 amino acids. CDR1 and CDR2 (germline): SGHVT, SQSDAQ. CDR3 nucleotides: TGTGCCAGCAACGATAGTGTTGGCTCCTACGAGCAGTACTTC. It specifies CASNDSVGSYEQYF.

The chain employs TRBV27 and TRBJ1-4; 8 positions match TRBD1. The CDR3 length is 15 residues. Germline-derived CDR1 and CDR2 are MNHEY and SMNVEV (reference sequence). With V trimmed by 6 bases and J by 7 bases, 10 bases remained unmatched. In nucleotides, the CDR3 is TGTGCCAGCAGCCGCAGGGGGCCCCAATTTGAAAAACTGTTTTTT. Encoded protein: CASSRRGPQFEKLFF.

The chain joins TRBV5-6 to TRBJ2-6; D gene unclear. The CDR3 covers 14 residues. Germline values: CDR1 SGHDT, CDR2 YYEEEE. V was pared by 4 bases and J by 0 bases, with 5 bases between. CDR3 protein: CASSQYSGANVLTF. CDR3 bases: TGTGCCAGCAGCCAGTACTCTGGGGCCAACGTCCTGACTTTC.

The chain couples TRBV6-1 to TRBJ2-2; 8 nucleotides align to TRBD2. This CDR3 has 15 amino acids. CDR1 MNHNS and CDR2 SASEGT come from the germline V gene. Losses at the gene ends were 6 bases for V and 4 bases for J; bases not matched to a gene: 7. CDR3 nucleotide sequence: TGTGCCAGCAGGAGCGGGAGACGGGGCACCGGGGAGCTGTTTTTT. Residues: CASRSGRRGTGELFF.

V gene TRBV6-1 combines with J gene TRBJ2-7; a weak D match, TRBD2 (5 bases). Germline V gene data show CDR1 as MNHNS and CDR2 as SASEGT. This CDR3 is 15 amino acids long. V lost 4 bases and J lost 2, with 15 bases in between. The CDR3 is CASSVRWTSTYEQYF. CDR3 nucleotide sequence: TGTGCCAGCAGTGTACGTTGGACTTCGACCTACGAGCAGTACTTC.

The CDR3 DNA follows: TGTGCCAGCAGCTTTATGACTCCCGGGGAGCTGTTTTTT. Translation gives CASSFMTPGELFF. This rearrangement joins TRBV7-2 to TRBJ2-2; D is unclear. The CDR3 is 13 amino acids. The germline V gene encodes CDR1 SGHTA and CDR2 FQGNSA. V gave up 3 bases and J gave up 6 bases, with 8 bases separating them.

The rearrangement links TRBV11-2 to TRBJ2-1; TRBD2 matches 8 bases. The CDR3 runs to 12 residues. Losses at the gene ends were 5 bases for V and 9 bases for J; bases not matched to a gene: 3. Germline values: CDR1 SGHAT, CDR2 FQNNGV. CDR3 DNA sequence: TGTGCCAGCAGCGGGACTAGAACTGAGCAGTTCTTC. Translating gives CASSGTRTEQFF.

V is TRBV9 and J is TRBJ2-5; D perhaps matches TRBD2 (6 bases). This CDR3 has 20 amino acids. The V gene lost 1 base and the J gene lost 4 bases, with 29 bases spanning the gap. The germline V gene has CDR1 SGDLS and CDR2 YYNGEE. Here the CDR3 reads CASSVKRGLPVGCAGETQYF. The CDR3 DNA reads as TGTGCCAGCAGCGTAAAGAGGGGACTCCCTGTGGGGTGCGCCGGAGAGACCCAGTACTTC.

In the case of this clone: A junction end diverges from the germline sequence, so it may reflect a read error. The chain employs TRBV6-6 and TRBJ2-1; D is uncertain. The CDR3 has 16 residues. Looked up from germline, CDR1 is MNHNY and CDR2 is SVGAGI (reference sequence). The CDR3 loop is CVSRSLRLSYDNEQFF. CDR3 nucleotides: TGTGTCAGCAGATCCCTACGACTCTCGTATGACAATGAGCAGTTCTTC.

CDR3 DNA sequence: TGTGCCAGCAGCCCCGGGACAGGGGTTGAGGAGCAGTACTTC. Protein product: CASSPGTGVEEQYF. The gene calls are TRBV7-9 and TRBJ2-7; 10 bases map to TRBD1. After removal of 5 bases from V and 7 bases from J, the junction contained 8 bases not matched to a gene. CDR1 SEHNR and CDR2 FQNEAQ come from the germline V gene (reference sequence). This CDR3 contains 14 residues.

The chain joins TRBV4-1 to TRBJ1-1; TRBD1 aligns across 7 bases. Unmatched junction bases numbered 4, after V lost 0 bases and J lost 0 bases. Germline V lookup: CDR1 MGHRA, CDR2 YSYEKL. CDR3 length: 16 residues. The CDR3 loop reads CASSQERGQMNTEAFF. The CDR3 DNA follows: TGCGCCAGCAGCCAAGAAAGGGGGCAGATGAACACTGAAGCTTTCTTT.

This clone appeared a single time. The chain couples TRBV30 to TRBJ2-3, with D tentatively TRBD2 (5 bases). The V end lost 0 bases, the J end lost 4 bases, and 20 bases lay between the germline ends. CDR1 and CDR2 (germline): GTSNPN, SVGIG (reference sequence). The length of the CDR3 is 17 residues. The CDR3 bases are TGTGCCTGGAGTGTACTCCGGGGAACAAAATTAGCAGATACGCAGTATTTT. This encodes CAWSVLRGTKLADTQYF.